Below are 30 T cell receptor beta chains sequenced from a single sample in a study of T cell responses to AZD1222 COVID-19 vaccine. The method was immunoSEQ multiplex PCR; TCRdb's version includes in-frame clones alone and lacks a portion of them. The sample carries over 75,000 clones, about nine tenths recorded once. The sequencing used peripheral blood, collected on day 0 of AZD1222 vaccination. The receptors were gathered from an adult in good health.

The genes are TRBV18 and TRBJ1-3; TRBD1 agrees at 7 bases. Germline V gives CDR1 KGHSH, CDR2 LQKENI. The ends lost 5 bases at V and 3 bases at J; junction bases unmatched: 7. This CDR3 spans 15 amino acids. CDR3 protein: CASSGGQSGGNTIYF. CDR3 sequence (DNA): TGTGCCAGCTCAGGGGGACAGAGCGGTGGAAACACCATATATTTT.

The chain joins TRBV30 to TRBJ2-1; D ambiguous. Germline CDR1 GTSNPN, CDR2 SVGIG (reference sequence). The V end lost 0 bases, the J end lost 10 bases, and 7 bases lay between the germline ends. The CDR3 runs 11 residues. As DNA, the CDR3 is TGTGCCTGGAGTGTACTGGAGGAGCAGTTCTTC. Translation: CAWSVLEEQFF.

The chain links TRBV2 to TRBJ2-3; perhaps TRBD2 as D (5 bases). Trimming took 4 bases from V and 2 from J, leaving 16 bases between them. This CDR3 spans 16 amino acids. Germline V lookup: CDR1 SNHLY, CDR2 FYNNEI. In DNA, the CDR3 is TGTGCCAGCAGTGCTCGAGGACTTTCGAACACAGATACGCAGTATTTT. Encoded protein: CASSARGLSNTDTQYF.

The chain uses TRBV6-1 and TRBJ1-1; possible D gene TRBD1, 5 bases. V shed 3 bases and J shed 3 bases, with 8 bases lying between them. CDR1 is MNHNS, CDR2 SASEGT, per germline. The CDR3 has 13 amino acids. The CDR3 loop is CASSDPGYTEAFF. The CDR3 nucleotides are TGTGCCAGCAGTGACCCAGGGTACACTGAAGCTTTCTTT.

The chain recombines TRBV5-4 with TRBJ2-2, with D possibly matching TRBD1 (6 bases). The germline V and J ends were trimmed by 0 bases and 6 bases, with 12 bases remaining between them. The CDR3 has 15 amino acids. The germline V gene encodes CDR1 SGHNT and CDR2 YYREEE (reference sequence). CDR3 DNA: TGTGCCAGCAGCTTGGCGGTCAGGGGCGCCGGGGAGCTGTTTTTT. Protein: CASSLAVRGAGELFF.

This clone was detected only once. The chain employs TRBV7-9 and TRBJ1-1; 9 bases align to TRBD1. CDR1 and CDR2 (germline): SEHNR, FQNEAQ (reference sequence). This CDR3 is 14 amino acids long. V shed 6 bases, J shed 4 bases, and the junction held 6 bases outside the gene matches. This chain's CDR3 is CASRDGDRVTEAFF. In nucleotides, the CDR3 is TGTGCCAGCAGAGATGGGGACAGGGTCACTGAAGCTTTCTTT.

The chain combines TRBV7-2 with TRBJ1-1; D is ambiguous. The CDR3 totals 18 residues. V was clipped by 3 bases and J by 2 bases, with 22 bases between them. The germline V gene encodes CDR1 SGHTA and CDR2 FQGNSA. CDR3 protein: CASSFTIGRRRLNTEAFF. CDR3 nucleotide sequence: TGTGCCAGCAGCTTCACGATTGGTCGAAGGAGGCTAAACACTGAAGCTTTCTTT.

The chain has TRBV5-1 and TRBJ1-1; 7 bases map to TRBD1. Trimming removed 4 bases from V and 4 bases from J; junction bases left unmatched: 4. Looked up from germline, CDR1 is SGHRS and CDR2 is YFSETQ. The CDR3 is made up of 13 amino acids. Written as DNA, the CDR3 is TGCGCCAGCAGCGTGACAGGGTCCACTGAAGCTTTCTTT. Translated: CASSVTGSTEAFF. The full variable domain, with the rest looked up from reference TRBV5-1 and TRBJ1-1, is KAGVTQTPRYLIKTRGQQVTLSCSPISGHRSVSWYQQTPGQGLQFLFEYFSETQRNKGNFPGRFSGRQFSNSRSEMNVSTLELGDSALYLCASSVTGSTEAFFGQGTRLTVV.

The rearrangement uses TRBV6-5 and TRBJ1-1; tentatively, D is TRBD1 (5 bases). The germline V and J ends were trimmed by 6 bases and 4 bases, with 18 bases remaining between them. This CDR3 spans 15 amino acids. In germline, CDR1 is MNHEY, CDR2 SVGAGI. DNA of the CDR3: TGTGCCAGCAGCGACGAGGATGGGGGATTCACTGAAGCTTTCTTT. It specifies CASSDEDGGFTEAFF.

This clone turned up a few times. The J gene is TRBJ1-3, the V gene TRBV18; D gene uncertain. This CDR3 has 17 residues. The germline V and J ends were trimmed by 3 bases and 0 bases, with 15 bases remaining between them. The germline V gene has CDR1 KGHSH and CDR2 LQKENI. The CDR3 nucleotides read TGTGCCAGCTCACCCAATCCCACACGGAACTCTGGAAACACCATATATTTT. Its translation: CASSPNPTRNSGNTIYF.

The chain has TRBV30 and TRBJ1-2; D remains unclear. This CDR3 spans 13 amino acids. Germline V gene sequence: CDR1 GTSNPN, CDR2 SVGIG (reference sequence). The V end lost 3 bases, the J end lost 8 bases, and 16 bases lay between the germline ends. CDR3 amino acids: CAWSQERRRGYTF. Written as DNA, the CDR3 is TGTGCCTGGAGCCAGGAGAGGAGAAGAGGCTACACCTTC.

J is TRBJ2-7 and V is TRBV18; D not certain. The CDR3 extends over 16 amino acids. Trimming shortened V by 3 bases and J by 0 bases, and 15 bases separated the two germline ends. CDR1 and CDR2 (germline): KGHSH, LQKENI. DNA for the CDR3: TGTGCCAGCTCACCGACGGACGGGCCATCCTCCTACGAGCAGTACTTC. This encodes CASSPTDGPSSYEQYF.

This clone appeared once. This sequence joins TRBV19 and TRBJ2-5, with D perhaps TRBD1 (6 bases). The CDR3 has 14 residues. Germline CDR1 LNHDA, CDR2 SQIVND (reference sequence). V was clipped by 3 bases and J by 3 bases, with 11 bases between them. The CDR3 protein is CASSIGTYKETQYF. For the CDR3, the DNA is TGTGCCAGTAGTATTGGGACATACAAAGAGACCCAGTACTTC.

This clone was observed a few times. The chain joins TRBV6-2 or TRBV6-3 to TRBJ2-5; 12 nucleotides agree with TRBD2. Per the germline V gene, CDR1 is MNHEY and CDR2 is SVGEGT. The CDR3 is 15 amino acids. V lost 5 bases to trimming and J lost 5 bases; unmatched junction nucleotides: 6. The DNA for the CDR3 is TGTGCCAGCAGTCTAGCGGGGGGGCTGGGCGAGACCCAGTACTTC. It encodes CASSLAGGLGETQYF.

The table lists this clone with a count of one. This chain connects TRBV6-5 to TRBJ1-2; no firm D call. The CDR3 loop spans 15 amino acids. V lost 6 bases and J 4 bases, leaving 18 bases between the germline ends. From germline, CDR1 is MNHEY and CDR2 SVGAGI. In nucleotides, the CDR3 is TGTGCCAGCAGGTCCGGACTTACCTCCGGCTATGGCTACACCTTC. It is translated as CASRSGLTSGYGYTF.

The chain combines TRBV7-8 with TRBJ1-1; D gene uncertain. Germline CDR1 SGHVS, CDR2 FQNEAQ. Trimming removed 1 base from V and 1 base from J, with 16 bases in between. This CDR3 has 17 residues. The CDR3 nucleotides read TGTGCCAGCAGCTTAGGGAAGGGAGAAGCGGGGAACACTGAAGCTTTCTTT. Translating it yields CASSLGKGEAGNTEAFF.

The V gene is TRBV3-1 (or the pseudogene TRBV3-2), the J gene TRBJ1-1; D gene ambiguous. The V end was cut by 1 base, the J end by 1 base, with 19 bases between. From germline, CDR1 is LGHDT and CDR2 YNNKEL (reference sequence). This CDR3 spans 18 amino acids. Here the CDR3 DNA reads TGTGCCAGCAGCCAAGTGACACTTCGCCCCTCGAAGAACACTGAAGCTTTCTTT. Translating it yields CASSQVTLRPSKNTEAFF.

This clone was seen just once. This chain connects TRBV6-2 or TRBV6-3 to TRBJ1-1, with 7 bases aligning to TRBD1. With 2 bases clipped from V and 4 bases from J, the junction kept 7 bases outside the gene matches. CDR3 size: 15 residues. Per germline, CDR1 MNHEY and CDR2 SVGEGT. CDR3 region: CASSYGGQSSTEAFF. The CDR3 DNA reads TGTGCCAGCAGTTACGGGGGACAGAGTAGCACTGAAGCTTTCTTT.

Here the CDR3 DNA reads TGTGCCTGGAGTGTACATGGGGAGATCGGAGCTTTCTTT. It codes for CAWSVHGEIGAFF. This sequence joins TRBV30 and TRBJ1-1; D is uncertain. CDR1 is GTSNPN and CDR2 is SVGIG in the germline V gene (reference sequence). CDR3 length: 13 amino acids. Trimming pared 0 bases from V and 10 bases from J, leaving 15 bases between.

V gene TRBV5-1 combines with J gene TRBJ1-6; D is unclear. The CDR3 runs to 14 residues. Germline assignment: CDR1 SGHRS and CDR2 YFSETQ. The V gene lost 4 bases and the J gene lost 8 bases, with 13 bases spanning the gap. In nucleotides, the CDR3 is TGCGCCAGCAGCATACAGCCCCAGGATTCACCCCTCCACTTT. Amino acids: CASSIQPQDSPLHF.

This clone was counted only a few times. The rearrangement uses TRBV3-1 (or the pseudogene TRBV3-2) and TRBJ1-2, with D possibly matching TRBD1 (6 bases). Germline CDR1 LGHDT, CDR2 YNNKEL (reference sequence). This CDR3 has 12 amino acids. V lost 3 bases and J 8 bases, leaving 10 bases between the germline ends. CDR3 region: CASSHRGSGYTF. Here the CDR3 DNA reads TGTGCCAGCAGCCACAGGGGATCGGGCTACACCTTC.

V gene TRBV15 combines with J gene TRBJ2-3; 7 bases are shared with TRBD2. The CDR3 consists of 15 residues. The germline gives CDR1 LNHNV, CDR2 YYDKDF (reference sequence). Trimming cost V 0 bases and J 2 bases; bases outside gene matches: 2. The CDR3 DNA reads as TGTGCCACCAGCAGAGAGCGGGGGTCCACAGATACGCAGTATTTT. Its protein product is CATSRERGSTDTQYF.

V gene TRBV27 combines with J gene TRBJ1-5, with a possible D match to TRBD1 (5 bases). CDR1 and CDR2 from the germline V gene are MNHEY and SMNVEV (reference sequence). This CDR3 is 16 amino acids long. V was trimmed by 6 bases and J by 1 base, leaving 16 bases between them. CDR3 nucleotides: TGTGCCAGCAGCCCCCTTCAGGGTCGGAGCAATCAGCCCCAGCATTTT. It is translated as CASSPLQGRSNQPQHF.

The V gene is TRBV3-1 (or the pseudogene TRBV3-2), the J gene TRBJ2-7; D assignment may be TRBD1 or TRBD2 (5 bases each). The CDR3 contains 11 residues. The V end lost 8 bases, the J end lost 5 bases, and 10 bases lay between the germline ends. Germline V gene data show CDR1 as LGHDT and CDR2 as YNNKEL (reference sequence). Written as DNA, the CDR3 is TGTGCCAGCCAGAGGGGAAACGAGCAGTACTTC. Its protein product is CASQRGNEQYF.

The CDR3 region is CASSPTGTGMNIQYF. CDR3 sequence (DNA): TGTGCCAGCAGTCCGACCGGGACAGGGATGAACATTCAGTACTTC. This rearrangement joins TRBV27 to TRBJ2-4; 9 nucleotides line up with TRBD1. This CDR3 is built from 15 residues. The V gene's germline CDR1 is MNHEY and CDR2 SMNVEV (reference sequence). Germline trimming cut 5 bases from V and 7 bases from J; bases unmatched to any gene: 9.

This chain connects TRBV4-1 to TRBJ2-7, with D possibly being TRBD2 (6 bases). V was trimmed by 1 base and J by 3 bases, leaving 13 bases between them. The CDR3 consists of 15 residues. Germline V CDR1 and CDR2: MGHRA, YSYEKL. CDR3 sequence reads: CASSQGPGSVYEQYF. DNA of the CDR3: TGCGCCAGCAGCCAAGGGCCCGGGAGTGTCTACGAGCAGTACTTC.

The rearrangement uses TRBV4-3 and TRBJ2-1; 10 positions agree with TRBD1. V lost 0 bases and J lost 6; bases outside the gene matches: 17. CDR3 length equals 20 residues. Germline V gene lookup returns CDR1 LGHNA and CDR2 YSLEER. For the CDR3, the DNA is TGCGCCAGCAGCCAAGATAGTGGTGGAAGGGGACAGGGGTTTTTCAATGAGCAGTTCTTC. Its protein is CASSQDSGGRGQGFFNEQFF.

In nucleotides, the CDR3 is TGCAGCGTATTAGGGACTAGCGGGAGGGGTGATGAGCAGTTCTTC. Translated, it gives CSVLGTSGRGDEQFF. V usage is TRBV29-1 and J usage is TRBJ2-1, with 16 bases aligning to TRBD2. The CDR3 is made up of 15 amino acids. The germline CDR1 and CDR2 sequences are SQVTM and ANQGSEA. V lost 6 bases and J lost 8; bases outside the gene matches: 7.

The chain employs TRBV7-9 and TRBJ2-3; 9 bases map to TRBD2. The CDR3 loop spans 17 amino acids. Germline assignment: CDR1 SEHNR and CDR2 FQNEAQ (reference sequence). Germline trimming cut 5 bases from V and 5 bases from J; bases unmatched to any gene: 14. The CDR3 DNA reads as TGTGCCAGCAGCCTTGGGAGTAGCGGGGGCCGGGGAGATACGCAGTATTTT. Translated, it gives CASSLGSSGGRGDTQYF.

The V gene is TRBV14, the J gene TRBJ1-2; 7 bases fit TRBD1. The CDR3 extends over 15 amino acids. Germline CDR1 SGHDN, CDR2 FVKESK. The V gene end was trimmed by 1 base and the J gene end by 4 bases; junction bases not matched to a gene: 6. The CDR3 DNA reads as TGTGCCAGCAGCCAAGTTGTTGGGACAGCCTATGGCTACACCTTC. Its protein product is CASSQVVGTAYGYTF.